What follows are 21 T cell receptor beta chains derived from one specimen sequenced in a study of T-cell reconstitution after alpha-beta-depleted transplantation in children. Unique molecular identifiers tagged the TCRbeta library. TCRdb re-derived calls from the PCR reads in MiXCR, one entry per CDR3 protein. The sample shows about 980,000 distinct CDR3 sequences, around 30% of them seen only once. The sequencing used PBMCs, mostly from graft donor cells, collected 360 days after TCRalphabeta/CD19-depleted stem cell transplant. These receptors were collected from a boy under two years old who had a stem cell transplant for SCID, so the T cells may come from the graft donor.

The DNA of the CDR3 is TGCGCCAGCAGCCGGCGGGGGCAAGGGGGGTACACCGGGGAGCTGTTTTTT. Translation: CASSRRGQGGYTGELFF. The genes are TRBV4-1 and TRBJ2-2; weak D call: TRBD2 (7 bases). Trimming stripped 4 bases from V and 3 bases from J, with 18 bases between. CDR1 and CDR2 (germline): MGHRA, YSYEKL. CDR3 length equals 17 residues.

The chain employs TRBV6-1 and TRBJ2-5, with D maybe TRBD1 (6 bases). Germline CDR1 and CDR2: MNHNS and SASEGT. The germline V and J ends were trimmed by 5 bases and 4 bases, with 14 bases remaining between them. This CDR3 has 14 amino acids. The CDR3 DNA reads TGTGCCAGCAGTAGGCAGGGGATTGGAGAGACCCAGTACTTC. Its protein is CASSRQGIGETQYF.

The chain employs TRBV20-1 and TRBJ1-2, with D possibly matching TRBD1 (5 bases). V lost 0 bases, J lost 6 bases, and 17 bases lay in between. Looked up from germline, CDR1 is DFQATT and CDR2 is SNEGSKA (reference sequence). The CDR3 spans 15 residues. The CDR3 DNA reads as TGCAGTGCTAGAGATCGAGTTGGGGGAGGCCATGGCTACACCTTC. Translating gives CSARDRVGGGHGYTF.

This clonotype was recorded a few times. The gene calls are TRBV12-3 or TRBV12-4 and TRBJ2-5; TRBD1 or TRBD2 may be the D gene (6 bases each). V shed 2 bases and J shed 0 bases, with 10 bases lying between them. The CDR3 is 15 residues long. CDR3 DNA: TGTGCCAGCAGTTTAAGGGGGGTGTACCAAGAGACCCAGTACTTC. This codes for CASSLRGVYQETQYF.

The V gene is TRBV20-1, the J gene TRBJ2-3, with 10 bases aligning to TRBD2. With 6 bases clipped from V and 6 bases from J, the junction kept 9 bases outside the gene matches. Germline assignment: CDR1 DFQATT and CDR2 SNEGSKA (reference sequence). CDR3 length: 14 residues. Here the CDR3 reads CSASTSGVSDTQYF. CDR3 in DNA: TGCAGTGCGTCTACTAGCGGGGTTTCGGATACGCAGTATTTT.

This clonotype was seen a few times. This chain uses TRBV15 with TRBJ2-5; D is uncertain. This CDR3 has 14 residues. The ends were cut back, 0 bases at V and 2 bases at J, with 7 bases in the middle. CDR1 and CDR2 (germline): LNHNV, YYDKDF (reference sequence). CDR3 protein: CATSRDGQQETQYF. The CDR3 DNA sequence: TGTGCCACCAGCAGAGATGGTCAGCAAGAGACCCAGTACTTC.

The DNA for the CDR3 is TGTGCCACCAGCAGGCCCGGGTCACCCTACGAGCAGTACTTC. Protein: CATSRPGSPYEQYF. The rearrangement joins TRBV15 to TRBJ2-7; D gene ambiguous. Looked up from germline, CDR1 is LNHNV and CDR2 is YYDKDF (reference sequence). The CDR3 is 14 residues long. V lost 3 bases to trimming and J lost 2 bases, with 11 bases between them.

This clonotype has a handful of counts. The chain carries TRBV5-1 and TRBJ1-1; D remains ambiguous. This CDR3 contains 15 residues. Per the germline V gene, CDR1 is SGHRS and CDR2 is YFSETQ. V was cut by 4 bases and J by 2 bases, with 15 bases left in between. Here the CDR3 reads CASSPGLRINTEAFF. The DNA for the CDR3 is TGCGCCAGCAGCCCCGGACTGCGAATCAACACTGAAGCTTTCTTT.

The chain employs TRBV10-2 and TRBJ2-1, with 15 bases identical to TRBD2. Trimming removed 6 bases from V and 8 bases from J; junction bases left unmatched: 8. The CDR3 loop spans 16 amino acids. CDR1 and CDR2 (germline): WSHSY, SAAADI. This CDR3 is CASRRTSGGASDEQFF. For the CDR3, the DNA is TGCGCCAGCAGACGGACTAGCGGGGGGGCCTCAGATGAGCAGTTCTTC.

The rearrangement joins TRBV4-2 to TRBJ1-1, with TRBD1 identical over 11 bases. Germline lookup yields CDR1 LGHNA and CDR2 YNFKEQ. Trimming cost V 7 bases and J 5 bases; bases outside gene matches: 6. This CDR3 comprises 14 residues. This CDR3 reads CASTPGQGVTEAFF. CDR3 in DNA: TGTGCCAGCACCCCGGGACAGGGGGTTACTGAAGCTTTCTTT.

This clonotype was counted only a few times. The DNA of the CDR3 is TGCAGCTCCCGACAGACCAACACTGAAGCTTTCTTT. It is translated as CSSRQTNTEAFF. The chain joins TRBV20-1 to TRBJ1-1; weak D call: TRBD1 (5 bases). CDR1 DFQATT and CDR2 SNEGSKA come from the germline V gene (reference sequence). The CDR3 has 12 amino acids.

This clonotype was seen more than once but under ten times. The rearrangement uses TRBV5-1 and TRBJ2-7; D gene ambiguous. Looked up from germline, CDR1 is SGHRS and CDR2 is YFSETQ. V shed 1 base and J shed 5 bases, with 19 bases lying between them. CDR3 length: 16 amino acids. The CDR3, as DNA: TGCGCCAGCAGCTTGTTGCAAACGAACCTCTACGACGAGCAGTACTTC. Translated: CASSLLQTNLYDEQYF.

In its sample, this clonotype was seen a few times. V gene TRBV5-1 combines with J gene TRBJ2-3; TRBD1 agrees at 9 bases. V was clipped by 3 bases and J by 6 bases; unmatched bases: 11. Germline V gene lookup returns CDR1 SGHRS and CDR2 YFSETQ. This CDR3 is 16 amino acids long. The CDR3, as DNA: TGCGCCAGCAGCTCACCGGGACAGGGCTTTTTGGATACGCAGTATTTT. Amino acids: CASSSPGQGFLDTQYF.

This clonotype was observed a handful of times. The rearrangement uses TRBV3-1 and TRBJ2-7; TRBD1 might be the D (6 bases). The germline CDR1 and CDR2 sequences are LGHDT and YNNKEL (reference sequence). The CDR3 contains 12 residues. Trimming left V 10 bases short and J 4 bases short, with 14 bases between. The CDR3 nucleotides are TGTGCCACCATGGACAGAAAGTACGAGCAGTACTTC. Translating gives CATMDRKYEQYF.

This clonotype was detected only a few times. The chain is built from TRBV12-3 or TRBV12-4 and TRBJ1-5; D remains ambiguous. There are 16 residues in the CDR3. The V end lost 2 bases, the J end lost 5 bases, and 16 bases lay between the germline ends. The CDR3 protein is CASSLLGRRADQPQHF. The CDR3 nucleotides read TGTGCCAGCAGTTTATTGGGTCGTCGGGCGGATCAGCCCCAGCATTTT.

The CDR3 sequence: CASSSPRRGAVPYEQYF. CDR3 bases: TGTGCCAGCAGTTCGCCCCGACGGGGGGCCGTTCCCTACGAGCAGTACTTC. The chain joins TRBV28 to TRBJ2-7, with D possibly TRBD2 on 7 matching bases. V was cut by 4 bases and J by 2 bases, with 21 bases left in between. The CDR3 totals 17 residues. CDR1 and CDR2 from the germline V gene are MDHEN and SYDVKM.

The rearrangement uses TRBV3-1 and TRBJ2-1, with 10 bases fitting TRBD2. The V segment lost 3 bases and the J segment 0 bases; nucleotides outside the gene matches: 8. This CDR3 has 18 amino acids. The germline CDR1 and CDR2 sequences are LGHDT and YNNKEL (reference sequence). CDR3 sequence: CASSHPPSGGSSYNEQFF. The CDR3 nucleotides read TGTGCCAGCAGCCATCCCCCTAGCGGGGGAAGCTCCTACAATGAGCAGTTCTTC.

This clonotype was observed a handful of times. The chain employs TRBV7-2 and TRBJ2-3; D remains ambiguous. V was trimmed by 5 bases and J by 2 bases, leaving 11 bases between them. This CDR3 comprises 14 residues. CDR1 and CDR2 (germline): SGHTA, FQGNSA. CDR3 nucleotides: TGTGCCAGCAGCCCCCGGACGCTCACAGATACGCAGTATTTT. It codes for CASSPRTLTDTQYF.

This clonotype has just one count. CDR3 coding DNA: TGTGCCAGCACCGTCACCGGACAGGGGAGGCATGAGCAGTTCTTC. It is translated as CASTVTGQGRHEQFF. The rearrangement links TRBV12-3 or TRBV12-4 to TRBJ2-1; 9 bases fit TRBD1. After removal of 7 bases from V and 8 bases from J, the junction contained 12 bases not matched to a gene. The CDR3 has 15 amino acids.

This clonotype has ten or more counts. The genes are TRBV2 and TRBJ2-1; D is unclear. CDR1 is SNHLY, CDR2 FYNNEI, per germline. CDR3 length: 14 residues. V lost 3 bases and J 4 bases, leaving 10 bases between the germline ends. The CDR3 loop reads CASSDPMSYNEQFF. DNA for the CDR3: TGTGCCAGCAGTGACCCAATGAGTTACAATGAGCAGTTCTTC.

The V and J genes are TRBV28 and TRBJ2-7; tentatively, D is TRBD1 (6 bases). V lost 6 bases and J 6 bases, leaving 15 bases between the germline ends. Germline values: CDR1 MDHEN, CDR2 SYDVKM. The CDR3 spans 13 residues. The chain's CDR3 is CASRGTKSAEQYF. CDR3 DNA sequence: TGTGCCAGCAGGGGGACAAAAAGCGCCGAGCAGTACTTC. The full variable domain, in which reference TRBV28 and TRBJ2-7 provide the parts outside the CDR3, is DVKVTQSSRYLVKRTGEKVFLECVQDMDHENMFWYRQDPGLGLRLIYFSYDVKMKEKGDIPEGYSVSREKKERFSLILESASTNQTSMYLCASRGTKSAEQYFGPGTRLTVT.